Shown below are 4 T cell receptor beta chains from a single sample sequenced in a study of control samples from healthy donors and cancer patients. Repertoires were generated with immunoSEQ multiplex PCR, while TCRdb's copy carries only in-frame clones and drops some. Among roughly 120,000 clones, approximately 90% were seen once, and the ten largest hold 4% to 5.5%. The sample taken for sequencing was blood. The receptors originated from a human donor in good health. The donor label of this sample is uncertain.

This clone was seen a single time. The CDR3 bases are TGTGCCAGCATAAGACTGCCTGTTAGCAATCAGCCCCAGCATTTT. Protein product: CASIRLPVSNQPQHF. The chain carries TRBV6-5 and TRBJ1-5, with D unclear. CDR3 length: 15 amino acids. CDR1 MNHEY and CDR2 SVGAGI come from the germline V gene. V lost 7 bases to trimming and J lost 0 bases, with 13 bases between them.

CDR3 sequence: CASSSQGRETQYF. Here the CDR3 DNA reads TGTGCCAGCAGCTCACAGGGCAGGGAGACCCAGTACTTC. This chain links TRBV3-1 (or the pseudogene TRBV3-2) with TRBJ2-5; D perhaps matches TRBD1 (6 bases). CDR1 and CDR2 from the germline V gene are LGHDT and YNNKEL (reference sequence). CDR3 length: 13 amino acids. Trimming shortened V by 5 bases and J by 5 bases, and 12 bases separated the two germline ends.

The chain has TRBV27 and TRBJ2-7, with D possibly matching TRBD1 (7 bases). V lost 5 bases and J lost 1, with 15 bases in between. The CDR3 consists of 15 residues. Germline CDR1 reads MNHEY; CDR2 reads SMNVEV (reference sequence). In DNA, the CDR3 is TGTGCCAGCAGTCAGGGGGGCCTCGGGTCCTACGAGCAGTACTTC. Translated: CASSQGGLGSYEQYF.

The chain links TRBV5-4 to TRBJ2-7; D possibly corresponds to TRBD2 (6 bases). Between the trimmed V and J ends, which lost 4 bases and 6 bases, there was a span of 20 bases. This CDR3 has 15 residues. Looked up from germline, CDR1 is SGHNT and CDR2 is YYREEE (reference sequence). The CDR3 region is CASSLKLGEATEQYF. Written as DNA, the CDR3 is TGTGCCAGCAGCCTTAAACTGGGGGAGGCCACCGAGCAGTACTTC.